These 13 T cell receptor beta chains came from one sample sequenced in a study of T cell repertoires in cytomegalovirus infection. The antigens of these receptors remain unknown. MiXCR was run by TCRdb on the reads, yielding one entry per CDR3 protein. The sample holds approximately 910,000 distinct CDR3 sequences, less than 35% seen once. This specimen consisted of cultured CD8+ T cells from PBMCs, obtained from culture after CMV antigen stimulation. The receptors derive from a human donor in good health (CMV status not recorded). Some clones in this sample may be carry-over from other donors' samples.

The chain joins TRBV6-2 or TRBV6-3 to TRBJ2-7, with D tentatively TRBD2 (6 bases). Germline CDR1 and CDR2: MNHEY and SVGEGT. V shed 7 bases and J shed 3 bases, with 13 bases lying between them. CDR3 length: 13 residues. This CDR3 is CASKQGGDYEQYF. In nucleotides, the CDR3 is TGTGCCAGCAAGCAGGGAGGCGACTACGAGCAGTACTTC.

This clonotype was counted between two and nine times. The chain joins TRBV2 to TRBJ1-6, with D unresolved. V was pared by 5 bases and J by 7 bases, with 18 bases between. The germline V gene has CDR1 SNHLY and CDR2 FYNNEI. The CDR3 is made up of 16 amino acids. In DNA, the CDR3 is TGTGCCAGCAGTAAACGAGTAACAATGAGCAATTCACCCCTCCACTTT. Translated, it gives CASSKRVTMSNSPLHF.

The chain has TRBV27 and TRBJ2-7, with 9 bases matching TRBD2. The CDR3 contains 15 residues. Germline lookup yields CDR1 MNHEY and CDR2 SMNVEV (reference sequence). The V segment lost 5 bases and the J segment 4 bases; nucleotides outside the gene matches: 9. CDR3 amino acids: CASSKSGGLFYEQYF. CDR3 bases: TGTGCCAGCAGTAAAAGCGGGGGGCTTTTTTACGAGCAGTACTTC.

This clonotype was found many times. This sequence joins TRBV28 and TRBJ2-5; D is tentatively TRBD1 or TRBD2 (7 bases each). V was shortened by 6 bases and J by 3 bases, with 17 bases between the two germline ends. Germline CDR1 reads MDHEN; CDR2 reads SYDVKM. The CDR3 is 15 amino acids. CDR3 sequence reads: CASSPGEGAEETQYF. CDR3 sequence (DNA): TGTGCCAGCAGCCCAGGGGAGGGGGCGGAAGAGACCCAGTACTTC.

The V gene is TRBV7-2, the J gene TRBJ1-2; a possible D gene is TRBD1 (6 bases). Per the germline V gene, CDR1 is SGHTA and CDR2 is FQGNSA. This CDR3 is 15 amino acids long. V was clipped by 5 bases and J by 3 bases, with 16 bases between them. The CDR3 sequence is CASSPKPTGDYGYTF. The CDR3 region has the DNA TGTGCCAGCAGCCCCAAGCCGACAGGCGACTATGGCTACACCTTC.

This clonotype was recorded at least ten times. The chain combines TRBV7-8 with TRBJ2-3, with D maybe TRBD1 (6 bases). CDR1 SGHVS and CDR2 FQNEAQ come from the germline V gene. Deletions cut 1 base from V and 6 bases from J, with 17 bases between. There are 16 residues in the CDR3. CDR3 sequence: CASSLGRGSFRDTQYF. The DNA for the CDR3 is TGTGCCAGCAGCTTAGGCAGGGGAAGTTTTCGGGATACGCAGTATTTT.

This clonotype was detected only a few times. The CDR3 protein is CASSLAEGGGTDTQYF. DNA for the CDR3: TGTGCCAGCAGCTTAGCCGAAGGGGGTGGAACAGATACGCAGTATTTT. This chain uses TRBV7-6 with TRBJ2-3; possibly TRBD1 for D (6 bases). Between the trimmed V and J ends, which lost 0 bases and 3 bases, there was a span of 13 bases. The CDR3 runs to 16 residues. Per germline, CDR1 SGHVS and CDR2 FNYEAQ.

The CDR3 loop reads CASSPRKGATDTQYF. The CDR3 bases are TGTGCCAGCAGCCCCCGAAAGGGGGCCACAGATACGCAGTATTTT. This sequence joins TRBV7-9 and TRBJ2-3; 7 bases are a match to TRBD1. V was pared by 5 bases and J by 2 bases, with 7 bases of the junction left unmatched. CDR3 length: 15 residues. Germline CDR1 is SEHNR and CDR2 is FQNEAQ (reference sequence).

This clonotype was observed a few times. The CDR3 is CASSDGRRLGDGYTF. CDR3 nucleotides: TGTGCCAGCAGTGACGGGAGAAGATTAGGTGATGGCTACACCTTC. The V call is TRBV2, the J call TRBJ1-2, with no clear D. Trimming removed 3 bases from V and 6 bases from J, with 17 bases in between. Germline-derived CDR1 and CDR2 are SNHLY and FYNNEI. The CDR3 consists of 15 residues.

The table lists this clonotype with many counts. V gene TRBV7-6 combines with J gene TRBJ2-3, with D unresolved. The CDR3 runs 13 residues. Looked up from germline, CDR1 is SGHVS and CDR2 is FNYEAQ. V lost 1 base, J lost 3 bases, and 5 bases lay in between. The CDR3 reads CASSLEATDTQYF. Here the CDR3 DNA reads TGTGCCAGCAGCTTAGAGGCAACAGATACGCAGTATTTT. The whole variable domain, filled in from reference TRBV7-6 and TRBJ2-3, reads GAGVSQSPRYKVTKRGQDVALRCDPISGHVSLYWYRQALGQGPEFLTYFNYEAQQDKSGLPNDRFSAERPEGSISTLTIQRTEQRDSAMYRCASSLEATDTQYFGPGTRLTVL.

This clonotype has just a few counts. The rearrangement links TRBV7-6 to TRBJ1-2; D is possibly TRBD1 (5 bases). V gave up 1 base and J gave up 11 bases, with 11 bases separating them. This CDR3 is built from 12 residues. CDR1 SGHVS and CDR2 FNYEAQ come from the germline V gene. The CDR3 protein is CASSLVAGWYTF. The CDR3, as DNA: TGTGCCAGCAGCTTAGTGGCAGGGTGGTACACCTTC.

The chain carries TRBV4-1 and TRBJ2-7; TRBD1 aligns across 8 bases. J gave up 2 bases and V 2 bases, and 8 bases lay outside the gene matches. The CDR3 has 16 amino acids. Germline loops: CDR1 MGHRA, CDR2 YSYEKL. In DNA, the CDR3 is TGCGCCAGCAGCCAATCCGGGACAGGCCTCCCCTACGAGCAGTACTTC. It is translated as CASSQSGTGLPYEQYF.

The chain combines TRBV7-9 with TRBJ2-2, with D perhaps being TRBD1 or TRBD2 (5 bases each). Germline loops: CDR1 SEHNR, CDR2 FQNEAQ (reference sequence). CDR3 length: 15 residues. V dropped 4 bases and J dropped 4 bases, with 13 bases sitting between them. CDR3 region: CASSWWGSGTGELFF. The CDR3 nucleotides read TGTGCCAGCAGCTGGTGGGGGTCCGGCACCGGGGAGCTGTTTTTT.